The 31 T cell receptor beta chains below were found in one sample sequenced in a study of blood T cell repertoires in COVID-19. Libraries were prepared by immunoSEQ multiplex PCR; TCRdb keeps only in-frame clonotypes and omits some of them. Of about 40,000 clones detected, roughly 80% appear once; the ten largest clones hold 24%. Sequencing was performed on peripheral blood. The source is a human donor with acute or convalescent COVID-19. The donor label of this sample is uncertain.

The chain recombines TRBV10-2 with TRBJ2-2; 7 positions agree with TRBD2. V was pared by 0 bases and J by 6 bases, with 7 bases of the junction left unmatched. Germline loops: CDR1 WSHSY, CDR2 SAAADI. This CDR3 spans 16 amino acids. Written as DNA, the CDR3 is TGCGCCAGCAGTGAGTCGGGGGGGAGGGCCGCCGGGGAGCTGTTTTTT. Translated, it gives CASSESGGRAAGELFF.

The chain uses TRBV6-1 and TRBJ1-5; no clear D gene. The germline V and J ends were trimmed by 1 base and 8 bases, with 15 bases remaining between them. Germline V gene sequence: CDR1 MNHNS, CDR2 SASEGT. The CDR3 consists of 15 residues. CDR3 sequence (DNA): TGTGCCAGCAGTGAAGGGGAGCGCCGGCGGGAGCCCCAGCATTTT. The encoded protein is CASSEGERRREPQHF.

This clone was detected once. The V gene is TRBV28, the J gene TRBJ2-7, with D possibly TRBD1 on 5 matching bases. The ends were cut back, 6 bases at V and 0 bases at J, with 12 bases in the middle. Germline CDR1 and CDR2: MDHEN and SYDVKM. This CDR3 has 14 amino acids. CDR3 DNA sequence: TGTGCCAGCAGGGGGCGGTTAAGCTCCTACGAGCAGTACTTC. Protein sequence: CASRGRLSSYEQYF.

This chain uses TRBV5-8 with TRBJ1-1; 7 bases align to TRBD1. With V trimmed by 4 bases and J by 4 bases, 7 bases remained unmatched. Germline V gene data show CDR1 as SGHTS and CDR2 as YDEGEE. CDR3 length: 14 amino acids. CDR3 in DNA: TGTGCCAGCAGCGCGGGACAGTGGGGCACTGAAGCTTTCTTT. It specifies CASSAGQWGTEAFF.

J is TRBJ2-3 and V is TRBV4-1; D is unresolved. V was shortened by 1 base and J by 0 bases, with 14 bases between the two germline ends. Germline values: CDR1 MGHRA, CDR2 YSYEKL. The CDR3 loop spans 17 amino acids. CDR3 coding DNA: TGCGCCAGCAGCCAAGGATTACGGCAGGCTAGCACAGATACGCAGTATTTT. Translating gives CASSQGLRQASTDTQYF.

The CDR3 nucleotides read TGTGCCAGCTCACCGACCCAGGGCCTCCTAGGGGAGACCCAGTACTTC. Translating gives CASSPTQGLLGETQYF. V is TRBV18 and J is TRBJ2-5, with D tentatively TRBD1 (5 bases). Germline V CDR1 and CDR2: KGHSH, LQKENI. The ends were cut back, 3 bases at V and 5 bases at J, with 19 bases in the middle. The CDR3 extends over 16 amino acids.

The genes are TRBV11-3 and TRBJ2-3, with D possibly matching TRBD2 (6 bases). V lost 0 bases and J lost 0, with 7 bases in between. The CDR3 runs to 15 residues. In germline, CDR1 is SGHNT, CDR2 YENEEA. CDR3 nucleotide sequence: TGTGCCAGCAGCTTAGACGGGACTAGCACAGATACGCAGTATTTT. As protein: CASSLDGTSTDTQYF.

The chain recombines TRBV18 with TRBJ2-1, with 9 bases lining up with TRBD2. This CDR3 region has 17 residues. CDR1 is KGHSH and CDR2 is LQKENI in the germline V gene. Trimming removed 1 base from V and 6 bases from J; junction bases left unmatched: 10. CDR3 protein: CASSPLNPATSGNEQFF. CDR3 coding DNA: TGTGCCAGCTCACCACTTAATCCCGCGACTAGCGGCAATGAGCAGTTCTTC.

CDR3 protein: CASNLGTGGTEAFF. The CDR3, as DNA: TGTGCCAGCAACCTGGGGACAGGGGGAACTGAAGCTTTCTTT. J is TRBJ1-1 and V is TRBV6-5, with 11 bases lining up with TRBD1. CDR1 and CDR2 from the germline V gene are MNHEY and SVGAGI. The CDR3 consists of 14 residues. The trim removed 7 bases at V and 5 bases at J, leaving 6 bases unmatched.

The chain employs TRBV4-2 and TRBJ2-2; 7 bases line up with TRBD1. CDR3 size: 16 residues. V dropped 3 bases and J dropped 4; count of bases not matched to a gene: 8. Germline V gene sequence: CDR1 LGHNA, CDR2 YNFKEQ. CDR3 DNA: TGTGCCAGCAGCCATACAGGGGCATCCTTCACCGGGGAGCTGTTTTTT. Translating gives CASSHTGASFTGELFF.

For this clone: Other DNA variants within this sample encode the same CDR3. This sequence joins TRBV27 and TRBJ2-7; no clear D gene. Germline V lookup: CDR1 MNHEY, CDR2 SMNVEV (reference sequence). The CDR3 sequence is 11 residues long. Trimming left V 4 bases short and J 4 bases short, with 5 bases between. This CDR3 reads CASSSYYEQYF. CDR3 coding DNA: TGTGCCAGCAGTTCGTATTACGAGCAGTACTTC.

This clone was seen once. The V gene is TRBV5-1, the J gene TRBJ1-4, with 7 bases lining up with TRBD1. This CDR3 spans 19 amino acids. The germline V gene has CDR1 SGHRS and CDR2 YFSETQ. The junction had 16 bases not matched to a gene; V was cut back by 0 bases and J by 5 bases. The CDR3, as DNA: TGCGCCAGCAGCTTGGCATTGATGGCAGGGGGGAGTTCCAATGAAAAACTGTTTTTT. This gives the protein CASSLALMAGGSSNEKLFF.

The chain couples TRBV3-1 (or the pseudogene TRBV3-2) to TRBJ2-1; D call uncertain. Germline CDR1 reads LGHDT; CDR2 reads YNNKEL (reference sequence). With 1 base removed from V and 2 bases from J, the gap between germline ends came to 21 bases. The CDR3 length is 19 residues. The CDR3 DNA sequence: TGTGCCAGCAGCCAAGCGGGTAAGATCAGCGAGAGTGCCTACAATGAGCAGTTCTTC. Translated, it gives CASSQAGKISESAYNEQFF.

J is TRBJ2-1 and V is TRBV5-4, with 13 positions matching TRBD2. This CDR3 spans 16 amino acids. CDR1 is SGHNT, CDR2 YYREEE, per germline (reference sequence). The V gene end was trimmed by 2 bases and the J gene end by 4 bases; junction bases not matched to a gene: 3. CDR3 nucleotide sequence: TGTGCCAGCAGCTTAGGGACTAGCGGGGCGTACAATGAGCAGTTCTTC. This encodes CASSLGTSGAYNEQFF.

CDR3 sequence: CASSRGQGVPLHF. The CDR3 DNA reads as TGTGCCAGCAGTCGTGGACAGGGGGTTCCCCTCCACTTT. The chain recombines TRBV28 with TRBJ1-6; 10 bases are a match to TRBD1. With 5 bases clipped from V and 13 bases from J, the junction kept 5 bases outside the gene matches. The length of the CDR3 is 13 residues. Germline CDR1 is MDHEN and CDR2 is SYDVKM.

The chain recombines TRBV7-8 with TRBJ2-7; D possibly corresponds to TRBD2 (6 bases). From germline, CDR1 is SGHVS and CDR2 FQNEAQ. CDR3 length: 12 amino acids. V was clipped by 8 bases and J by 5 bases, with 13 bases between them. The CDR3 region has the DNA TGTGCCAGCGCCCGAGGGAGGCACGAGCAGTACTTC. Translation: CASARGRHEQYF.

The chain joins TRBV5-1 to TRBJ1-1, with TRBD1 as a possible D gene (6 bases). Germline V gene sequence: CDR1 SGHRS, CDR2 YFSETQ. Between the trimmed V and J ends, which lost 6 bases and 5 bases, there was a span of 17 bases. This CDR3 region has 14 residues. The DNA for the CDR3 is TGCGCCAGCATGGTCGGGGGGCGAGGGACTGAAGCTTTCTTT. It translates to CASMVGGRGTEAFF.

This chain uses TRBV3-1 (or the pseudogene TRBV3-2) with TRBJ2-7, with 8 bases lining up with TRBD1. Germline assignment: CDR1 LGHDT and CDR2 YNNKEL (reference sequence). Trimming removed 2 bases from V and 4 bases from J; junction bases left unmatched: 1. The CDR3 contains 13 residues. CDR3 loop: CASSQTGGYEQYF. The CDR3 DNA is TGTGCCAGCAGCCAAACAGGGGGGTACGAGCAGTACTTC.

This chain links TRBV9 with TRBJ2-5; D not certain. V was shortened by 4 bases and J by 3 bases, with 16 bases between the two germline ends. Germline assignment: CDR1 SGDLS and CDR2 YYNGEE. The CDR3 has 15 amino acids. CDR3 in DNA: TGTGCCAGCAGCCCGAGCGACTGGCCTAAAGAGACCCAGTACTTC. This gives the protein CASSPSDWPKETQYF.

The J gene is TRBJ1-4, the V gene TRBV27; D is unclear. The V gene's germline CDR1 is MNHEY and CDR2 SMNVEV (reference sequence). This CDR3 has 13 amino acids. The germline V and J ends were trimmed by 3 bases and 4 bases, with 6 bases remaining between them. CDR3 in amino acids: CASSFYSNEKLFF. In nucleotides, the CDR3 is TGTGCCAGCAGTTTTTACAGTAATGAAAAACTGTTTTTT.

The chain is built from TRBV7-8 and TRBJ1-1, with D tentatively TRBD1 (6 bases). This CDR3 contains 13 residues. V was trimmed by 3 bases and J by 1 base, leaving 6 bases between them. CDR1 and CDR2 (germline): SGHVS, FQNEAQ. The CDR3 spells CASSLGQNTEAFF. The CDR3 nucleotides are TGTGCCAGCAGCTTGGGACAGAACACTGAAGCTTTCTTT.

The V gene is TRBV5-1, the J gene TRBJ1-1; TRBD1 agrees at 8 bases. The CDR3 loop spans 14 amino acids. CDR1 is SGHRS and CDR2 is YFSETQ in the germline V gene. The ends lost 4 bases at V and 4 bases at J; junction bases unmatched: 6. CDR3 nucleotides: TGCGCCAGCAGCATCGACAGGGGCGTCACTGAAGCTTTCTTT. This gives the protein CASSIDRGVTEAFF.

DNA of the CDR3: TGTGCCAGTAGTGGGCGACAGGTCACCTACGAGCAGTACTTC. Translating it yields CASSGRQVTYEQYF. The V and J genes are TRBV19 and TRBJ2-7; possible D gene TRBD1, 6 bases. The CDR3 loop spans 14 amino acids. V was shortened by 5 bases and J by 2 bases, with 13 bases between the two germline ends. Germline-derived CDR1 and CDR2 are LNHDA and SQIVND (reference sequence).

The J gene is TRBJ1-1, the V gene TRBV10-3; D is undetermined. CDR1 is ENHRY and CDR2 is SYGVKD in the germline V gene. This CDR3 is built from 13 residues. V was trimmed by 10 bases and J by 1 base, leaving 13 bases between them. The CDR3 loop is CATSPRGNTEAFF. CDR3 nucleotides: TGTGCCACGTCACCCCGGGGGAACACTGAAGCTTTCTTT.

This chain joins TRBV5-4 and TRBJ2-2, with D possibly TRBD2 on 5 matching bases. Looked up from germline, CDR1 is SGHNT and CDR2 is YYREEE (reference sequence). V lost 2 bases, J lost 4 bases, and 12 bases lay in between. This CDR3 spans 15 amino acids. CDR3 sequence reads: CASSFRGVRTGELFF. The CDR3 DNA is TGTGCCAGCAGCTTCCGGGGAGTACGCACCGGGGAGCTGTTTTTT.

The chain couples TRBV19 to TRBJ2-2; 8 positions agree with TRBD2. Trimming removed 7 bases from V and 6 bases from J; junction bases left unmatched: 7. The CDR3 length is 14 residues. Germline V gene lookup returns CDR1 LNHDA and CDR2 SQIVND (reference sequence). CDR3 nucleotides: TGTGCCAGTACGCGGGAGGTGGCGGCCGGGGAGCTGTTTTTT. Its protein is CASTREVAAGELFF.

This chain links TRBV27 with TRBJ1-5; TRBD1 matches at 8 bases. The CDR3 is made up of 16 amino acids. Trimming cost V 6 bases and J 5 bases; bases outside gene matches: 12. Germline values: CDR1 MNHEY, CDR2 SMNVEV (reference sequence). CDR3 protein: CASSHDPRQGYQPQHF. Written as DNA, the CDR3 is TGTGCCAGCAGCCACGACCCTCGACAGGGGTATCAGCCCCAGCATTTT.

The CDR3 DNA follows: TGTGCCAGCAGTAACGACCAGCGGGAGCTACTCTACGAGCAGTACTTC. Translated: CASSNDQRELLYEQYF. This chain links TRBV6-2 or TRBV6-3 with TRBJ2-7, with 8 bases fitting TRBD2. The CDR3 contains 16 residues. Germline CDR1 and CDR2: MNHEY and SVGEGT. V lost 5 bases to trimming and J lost 3 bases; unmatched junction nucleotides: 12.

The chain combines TRBV29-1 with TRBJ2-5; 10 bases are shared with TRBD1. Germline CDR1 is SQVTM and CDR2 is ANQGSEA. V trimming: 7 bases; J trimming: 5 bases; junction bases outside the gene matches: 4. This CDR3 has 12 amino acids. The DNA of the CDR3 is TGCAGCGCGGGACAGGGGTTGGAGACCCAGTACTTC. Protein: CSAGQGLETQYF.

This clone was observed a few times. The junction does not match germline at one end; this may be a read error. The genes are TRBV29-1 and TRBJ1-4; D may be TRBD1 (5 bases). Germline V CDR1 and CDR2: SQVTM, ANQGSEA. This CDR3 contains 13 residues. The DNA for the CDR3 is TGCAGCGTTGAAGGCGGATCGGGGGAAAGACTGTTTTTT. Translated: CSVEGGSGERLFF.

V is TRBV27 and J is TRBJ1-1; TRBD1 matches at 12 bases. This CDR3 has 18 amino acids. J was trimmed by 0 bases and V by 5 bases; bases with no gene match: 10. Germline CDR1 is MNHEY and CDR2 is SMNVEV (reference sequence). The CDR3 coding sequence is TGTGCCAGCAGTCCAGACCGGGACAGGGGGCTGTTGAACACTGAAGCTTTCTTT. Its translation: CASSPDRDRGLLNTEAFF.